Described below is a single T cell receptor (beta chain) sequence and its context. The data were obtained in a study of blood T cell repertoires in COVID-19. Study details: In each case, the material was cDNA or gDNA derived from T cells, B-cell-depleted T cells, or PBMCs.

Under the authors' procedure: The assay estimated nucleated cells by amplifying reference gene primers. Repertoires were generated with immunoSEQ multiplex PCR, while TCRdb's copy carries only in-frame clones and drops some. V, J and clone size reflect that table, while D and trimming were determined from the DNA. The data hold around 110,000 clones, with less than 90% observed a single time. Germline assignment: CDR1 SGDLS and CDR2 YYNGEE. The CDR3 loop spans 13 amino acids. Between the trimmed V and J ends, which lost 4 bases and 4 bases, there was a span of 9 bases. This receptor was taken from a man in his thirties or forties with acute or convalescent COVID-19. V and J are TRBV9 and TRBJ2-1; D is perhaps TRBD1 (5 bases). Specimen: peripheral blood. The CDR3 nucleotides read TGTGCCAGCAGCAAACAGGAGTACAATGAGCAGTTCTTC. This encodes CASSKQEYNEQFF.